The T cell receptor beta chain under discussion was sequenced for a study of blood T cell repertoires in COVID-19. Across the study: Spain, Italy and the United States supplied samples that represented acute and convalescent COVID-19. Sources were T cells, B-cell-depleted T cells, or PBMCs; the material itself was cDNA or gDNA.

The CDR3 consists of 15 residues. The junction had 0 bases not matched to a gene; V was cut back by 2 bases and J by 1 base. CDR1 and CDR2 from the germline V gene are MGHDK and SYGVNS. In the study's own analysis: Quantification of nucleated cells was approximated via reference gene primer amplification. Profiled with immunoSEQ multiplex PCR; TCRdb holds only in-frame clones, not every one. Clone size and the V and J calls come from that table; the DNA yielded D and trimming. The sample has over 120,000 clones, roughly 81% seen once. Material: peripheral blood. J is TRBJ1-4 and V is TRBV25-1; 8 nucleotides line up with TRBD1. The receptor comes from a human donor with acute or convalescent COVID-19. The donor label of this sample is uncertain. CDR3 nucleotide sequence: TGTGCCAGCAGTGAAGGACAGGGAACTAATGAAAAACTGTTTTTT. Its translation is CASSEGQGTNEKLFF.